This entry lists 9 T cell receptor beta chains sequenced from one sample in a study of CD8+ T cells in alopecia areata. It was cDNA, reverse transcribed from extracted RNA, that served as the sequencing template. The protocol was immunoSEQ multiplex PCR, while the TCRdb copy is restricted to in-frame clones and leaves out a portion. The sample shows 200,000 or so clones, more than 55% of them seen only once. Sequenced material: CD8+ T cells sorted from blood. These receptors all stem from a human donor in good health.

This chain connects TRBV4-1 to TRBJ2-7, with D unresolved. Germline CDR1 and CDR2: MGHRA and YSYEKL. This CDR3 spans 13 amino acids. The germline V and J ends were trimmed by 0 bases and 2 bases, with 5 bases remaining between them. The CDR3 sequence: CASSQETAYEQYF. The CDR3 DNA reads TGCGCCAGCAGCCAAGAAACAGCCTACGAGCAGTACTTC.

This chain links TRBV29-1 with TRBJ2-1; 10 bases align to TRBD2. CDR1 and CDR2 (germline): SQVTM, ANQGSEA. The CDR3 extends over 14 amino acids. The J segment lost 9 bases and the V segment lost 7 bases, leaving 12 bases of the junction unmatched. The CDR3 DNA reads as TGCAGCGCCGATTGCCCGGGACTAGCGAGTGAGCAGTTCTTC. Its protein is CSADCPGLASEQFF.

This clone was counted a few times. The chain is built from TRBV10-2 and TRBJ1-1, with D uncertain. The V gene lost 3 bases and the J gene lost 10 bases, with 12 bases spanning the gap. The CDR3 is made up of 12 amino acids. CDR1 WSHSY and CDR2 SAAADI come from the germline V gene. CDR3 protein: CASSEVNKRAFF. The CDR3 nucleotides read TGCGCCAGCAGTGAAGTCAACAAGAGAGCTTTCTTT.

The V and J genes are TRBV15 and TRBJ1-2, with D possibly matching TRBD1 (5 bases). This CDR3 has 17 amino acids. Germline-derived CDR1 and CDR2 are LNHNV and YYDKDF (reference sequence). V was pared by 3 bases and J by 3 bases, with 20 bases between. The CDR3 region has the DNA TGTGCCACCAGCAGCTCTTGGGACCTGGGGACGGACTATGGCTACACCTTC. Its translation is CATSSSWDLGTDYGYTF.

CDR3 sequence (DNA): TGCAGCGTTGGACTAGCGGGGGGGCCGGATGAGCAGTTCTTC. This translates into CSVGLAGGPDEQFF. The gene calls are TRBV29-1 and TRBJ2-1; 14 bases fit TRBD2. This CDR3 has 14 amino acids. V trimming: 4 bases; J trimming: 8 bases; junction bases outside the gene matches: 4. CDR1 SQVTM and CDR2 ANQGSEA come from the germline V gene.

This chain links TRBV30 with TRBJ2-3; no reliable D call. Trimming left V 0 bases short and J 1 base short, with 11 bases between. The germline V gene encodes CDR1 GTSNPN and CDR2 SVGIG (reference sequence). This CDR3 is 15 amino acids long. CDR3 DNA sequence: TGTGCCTGGAGTGTACCGGATTGGGGCACAGATACGCAGTATTTT. Translating it yields CAWSVPDWGTDTQYF.

V usage is TRBV29-1 and J usage is TRBJ2-7, with D perhaps matching TRBD1 (6 bases). V was pared by 6 bases and J by 0 bases, with 12 bases between. Germline-derived CDR1 and CDR2 are SQVTM and ANQGSEA. This CDR3 has 13 residues. CDR3 protein: CSVAWGLSYEQYF. The CDR3 DNA reads TGCAGCGTCGCCTGGGGGCTCTCCTACGAGCAGTACTTC.

CDR3 residues: CASSQDRTSNNEQFF. The CDR3 nucleotides are TGCGCCAGCAGCCAAGATCGCACTAGCAACAATGAGCAGTTCTTC. The rearrangement links TRBV4-1 to TRBJ2-1; D may be TRBD2 (6 bases). Germline V gene lookup returns CDR1 MGHRA and CDR2 YSYEKL. With 0 bases removed from V and 5 bases from J, the gap between germline ends came to 11 bases. The length of the CDR3 is 15 residues.

This rearrangement joins TRBV9 to TRBJ2-7, with 15 bases identical to TRBD2. The CDR3 runs 18 residues. Germline CDR1 reads SGDLS; CDR2 reads YYNGEE. J was trimmed by 0 bases and V by 4 bases; bases with no gene match: 8. CDR3 sequence reads: CASSLRGTSGGPSYEQYF. In nucleotides, the CDR3 is TGTGCCAGCAGCTTACGTGGGACTAGCGGGGGGCCCTCCTACGAGCAGTACTTC.